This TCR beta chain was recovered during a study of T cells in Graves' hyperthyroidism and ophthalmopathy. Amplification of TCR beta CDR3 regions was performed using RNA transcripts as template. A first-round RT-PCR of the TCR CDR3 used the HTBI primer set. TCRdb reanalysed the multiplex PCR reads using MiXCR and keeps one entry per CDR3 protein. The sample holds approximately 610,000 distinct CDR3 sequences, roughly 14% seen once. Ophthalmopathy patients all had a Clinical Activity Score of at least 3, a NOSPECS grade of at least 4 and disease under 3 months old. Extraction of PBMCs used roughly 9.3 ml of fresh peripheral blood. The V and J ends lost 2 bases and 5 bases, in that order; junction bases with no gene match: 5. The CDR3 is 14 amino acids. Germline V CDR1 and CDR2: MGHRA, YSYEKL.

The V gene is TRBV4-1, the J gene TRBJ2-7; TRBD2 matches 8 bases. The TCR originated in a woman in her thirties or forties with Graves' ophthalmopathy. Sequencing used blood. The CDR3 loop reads CASSQISGNNEQYF. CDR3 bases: TGCGCCAGCAGCCAAATTAGCGGGAACAACGAGCAGTACTTC.